The rows below give T cell receptor beta chains drawn from one sample of a study of memory CD4+ T cells and cytomegalovirus serostatus. Method: immunoSEQ multiplex PCR; TCRdb's copy keeps in-frame clones and lacks some. This sample has some 80,000 clones, with around 80% found just once. The specimen was memory CD4+ T cells from blood. The receptors stem from an adult in good health and CMV-seronegative. The CDR3 runs from the conserved cysteine through the conserved F or W. The D gene is left open where the match is weak. The size field is filled for only some rows; it gives once, few, many or a size class.

j_gene | v_gene | abundance | d_gene | CDR3nt | CDR3aa
TRBJ2-3 | TRBV4-1 | - | TRBD2 | TGCGCCAGCAGCCTAATAGCGGGGCTCACAGATACGCAGTATTTT | CASSLIAGLTDTQYF
TRBJ2-7 | TRBV6-5 | once | TRBD1 | TGTGCCAGCAGCTATGATAGACAGGGCTCCTACGAGCAGTACTTC | CASSYDRQGSYEQYF
TRBJ2-1 | TRBV4-2 | - | TRBD2 | TGTGCCAGCAGCCAAGGTTGGACTAGCGGCTACAATGAGCAGTTCTTC | CASSQGWTSGYNEQFF
TRBJ1-3 | TRBV6-5 | - | - | TGTGCCAGCAGTTCCGGACAGAGCTACTCTGGAAACACCATATATTTT | CASSSGQSYSGNTIYF
TRBJ1-1 | TRBV5-1 | - | - | TGCGCCAGCAGCTTGGAGGGCAGGGGAAGCCCGGGGACTGAAGCTTTCTTT | CASSLEGRGSPGTEAFF
TRBJ2-3 | TRBV9 | - | TRBD2 | TGTGCCAGCAGGGGACTAGCGGGGGCAGATACGCAGTATTTT | CASRGLAGADTQYF
TRBJ1-1 | TRBV6-1 | - | - | TGTGCCAGCCTTCGGACGGCGAACACTGAAGCTTTCTTT | CASLRTANTEAFF
TRBJ1-1 | TRBV2 | - | TRBD1 | TGTGCCAGCAGTGTACTCAGGGGGATGCTGCCCCGGAACACTGAAGCTTTCTTT | CASSVLRGMLPRNTEAFF
TRBJ1-1 | TRBV11-2 | - | - | TGTGCCAGCAGCTCGTCCAGGGGAGCGAACACTGAAGCTTTCTTT | CASSSSRGANTEAFF
TRBJ2-2 | TRBV6-5 | few | TRBD1 | TGTGCCAGCAGTTTTCTTCGTTACAGGGGGCGAGGAGAGCTGTTTTTT | CASSFLRYRGRGELFF
TRBJ1-1 | TRBV10-1 | few | - | TGCGCCAGCAGTGAAGTCCAGACCATGAACACTGAAGCTTTCTTT | CASSEVQTMNTEAFF
TRBJ1-1 | TRBV30 | - | - | TGTGGATCGCAGGGGTTTACTGAAGCTTTCTTT | CGSQGFTEAFF
TRBJ1-4 | TRBV28 | - | - | TGTGCCAGCAGTTTAAGAGGCAGAGTGGAGGAAAAACTGTTTTTT | CASSLRGRVEEKLFF
TRBJ2-7 | TRBV7-9 | - | - | TGTGCCAGCAGCTTAGCTGGGGGGTCCCACGAGCAGTACTTC | CASSLAGGSHEQYF
TRBJ2-7 | TRBV7-2 | once | TRBD2 | TGTGCCAGCAGCTTTTTGACTAGCGAGCCCTCCTACGAGCAGTACTTC | CASSFLTSEPSYEQYF
TRBJ1-2 | TRBV29-1 | - | TRBD1 | TGCAGCGTTGAAGGGCAGGGGGATGGCTACACCTTC | CSVEGQGDGYTF
TRBJ1-1 | TRBV6-1 | - | TRBD1 | TGTGCCAGCAGTAAGCCGGACAGGGGCACTGAAGCTTTCTTT | CASSKPDRGTEAFF
TRBJ2-7 | TRBV11-1 | - | - | TGTGCCAGCAGCTTGAGTCTTAGCTCCTACGAGCAGTACTTC | CASSLSLSSYEQYF
TRBJ2-1 | TRBV7-9 | - | - | TGTGCCAGCAGCTTAGTGAATGAGCAGTTCTTC | CASSLVNEQFF
TRBJ1-5 | TRBV5-1 | - | - | TGCGCCAGCAGCTTCGGAGGGGCCAATCAGCCCCAGCATTTT | CASSFGGANQPQHF
TRBJ2-1 | TRBV19 | - | TRBD1 | TGTGCCAGTAGTATAGGAGGGGGCCCCAATGAGCAGTTCTTC | CASSIGGGPNEQFF
TRBJ1-1 | TRBV19 | few | TRBD1 | TGTGCCAGTAGTCAATTACAGGGGCTTGAAGCTTTCTTT | CASSQLQGLEAFF
TRBJ2-1 | TRBV6-4 | - | - | TGTGCCAGCAGTCAGGGGCGGGGCGTCGGTGAGCAGTTCTTC | CASSQGRGVGEQFF
TRBJ2-7 | TRBV27 | - | - | TGTGCCAGCAGTTCGGGACAATCCTACGAGCAGTACTTC | CASSSGQSYEQYF
TRBJ2-7 | TRBV7-2 | - | - | TGTGCCAGCAGCTTAGGTCTGAGCCCGGCATACGAGCAGTACTTC | CASSLGLSPAYEQYF
TRBJ2-1 | TRBV7-6 | - | - | TGTGCCAGCAGCTTAGAGGGGGAGGGGAATGAGCAGTTCTTC | CASSLEGEGNEQFF
TRBJ1-4 | TRBV10-3 | - | TRBD1 | TGTGCCATCAGTCGAACGGGGCAGGGGGCGGCTAATGAAAAACTGTTTTTT | CAISRTGQGAANEKLFF
TRBJ2-1 | TRBV6-6 | - | - | TGTGCCAGCAGTTACTCGTTGAGTGAGCAGTTCTTC | CASSYSLSEQFF
TRBJ2-5 | TRBV7-2 | - | TRBD1 | TGTGCCAGCAGCCAGACGTCAGGGGGAAAAGAGACCCAGTACTTC | CASSQTSGGKETQYF
TRBJ1-3 | TRBV5-1 | - | TRBD1 | TGCGCCAGCAGCTTGACAGGGGGCTCTGGAAACACCATATATTTT | CASSLTGGSGNTIYF
TRBJ1-4 | TRBV19 | - | TRBD1 | TGTGCCAGTAGTCGTCAGGGGGCGCGGAATAATGAAAAACTGTTTTTT | CASSRQGARNNEKLFF
TRBJ1-1 | TRBV7-9 | - | - | TGTGCCAGCAGCGTCAGAGACACTGAAGCTTTCTTT | CASSVRDTEAFF
TRBJ1-1 | TRBV5-5 | - | - | TGTGCCAGCAGCCCTCTTTATAACACTGAAGCTTTCTTT | CASSPLYNTEAFF
TRBJ1-2 | TRBV29-1 | - | TRBD1 | TGCAGCGTTGTGCAGGGGGCGGATTTGTTTGGTGGCTACACCTTC | CSVVQGADLFGGYTF
TRBJ1-6 | TRBV6-6 | - | - | TGTGCCAGCAGTCTTGAGACGGGATATAATTCACCCCTCCACTTT | CASSLETGYNSPLHF
TRBJ1-3 | TRBV6-1 | - | TRBD1 | TGTGCCAGCAGCGCTACAGGGGACTTGGGAAACACCATATATTTT | CASSATGDLGNTIYF
TRBJ1-4 | TRBV7-2 | - | - | TGTGCCAGCAGCCGCGAGTGGGGTCGGTATGAAAAACTGTTTTTT | CASSREWGRYEKLFF
TRBJ1-3 | TRBV28 | once | - | TGTGCCAGCAACCTGGACAGCGGAAACACCATATATTTT | CASNLDSGNTIYF
TRBJ2-6 | TRBV19 | - | - | TGTGCCAGTAGCCAAGTTGGGGCCAACGTCCTGACTTTC | CASSQVGANVLTF
TRBJ2-3 | TRBV19 | - | TRBD1 | TGTGCCAGTAGTATAGGGGACAGACACAGTGCGCAGTATTTT | CASSIGDRHSAQYF
TRBJ1-6 | TRBV4-1 | - | - | TGCGCCAGCAGCCACGGCGGGGGCCGGGGCAATTCACCCCTCCACTTT | CASSHGGGRGNSPLHF
TRBJ2-5 | TRBV28 | - | TRBD1 | TGTGCCAGCAGTCGACAGGGGGTAGAGACCCAGTACTTC | CASSRQGVETQYF
TRBJ1-1 | TRBV29-1 | - | - | TGCAGCGTGGGGGGCTCCGGGAACACTGAAGCTTTCTTT | CSVGGSGNTEAFF
TRBJ1-2 | TRBV19 | - | TRBD1 | TGTGCCAGTAACGGAGGACAGGGATACGGTGGCTACACCTTC | CASNGGQGYGGYTF
TRBJ2-5 | TRBV4-1 | - | - | TGCGCCAGCAGCCTCCTAATGAGGGAGACCCAGTACTTC | CASSLLMRETQYF
TRBJ1-2 | TRBV6-1 | few | TRBD1 | TGTGCCAGCAGTGAACATCCAGGGGGCAATAGCTATGGCTACACCTTC | CASSEHPGGNSYGYTF
TRBJ1-2 | TRBV5-4 | - | TRBD1 | TGTGCCAGCACCTTCTCAGGGGGACGCGGCTACACCTTC | CASTFSGGRGYTF
TRBJ1-4 | TRBV30 | - | - | TGTGCCTGGAGACAGGCTGGAGGGAAACTGTTTTTT | CAWRQAGGKLFF
TRBJ1-1 | TRBV4-1 | - | - | TGCGCCAGCAGCCCGGGGGGCAATTTGCGCACTGAAGCTTTCTTT | CASSPGGNLRTEAFF
TRBJ1-2 | TRBV7-2 | - | - | TGTGCCAGCAGCCCTTGGGCCTATGGCTACACCTTC | CASSPWAYGYTF
TRBJ2-3 | TRBV10-3 | - | - | TGTGCCATCAGTGATTGGGACCGGGGCTCAGATACGCAGTATTTT | CAISDWDRGSDTQYF
TRBJ1-4 | TRBV2 | - | - | TGTGCCAGCATTGCACAGGGTAGCGGAGCTAATGAAAAACTGTTTTTT | CASIAQGSGANEKLFF
TRBJ2-2 | TRBV11-2 | once | - | TGTGCCAGAACCCTAGGGGGGGGGACAGGGAACACCGGGGAGCTGTTTTTT | CARTLGGGTGNTGELFF
TRBJ1-4 | TRBV10-1 | - | TRBD1 | TGCGCCAGCGGGGGACAGGGGAGCGAAAAACTGTTTTTT | CASGGQGSEKLFF
TRBJ1-6 | TRBV30 | - | - | TGTGCCTGGAGGGCCCCGGGCTCTCAGAAGAATTCACCCCTCCACTTT | CAWRAPGSQKNSPLHF
TRBJ1-2 | TRBV30 | - | - | TGTGCCTGGAGTCACGGGGCAGGGGATGGCTACACCTTC | CAWSHGAGDGYTF
TRBJ1-5 | TRBV30 | - | - | TGTGCCTGGAGTGGGGAAAATCAGCCCCAGCATTTT | CAWSGENQPQHF
TRBJ2-7 | TRBV5-1 | - | - | TGCGCCAGCAGCACTGACAGGCCACTCTACGAGCAGTACTTC | CASSTDRPLYEQYF